This is a list of T cell receptor beta chains from one sample in a study of human T cells and chemical hapten exposure. Each CDR3 protein is one row after TCRdb ran MiXCR on the RACE reads. The sample has 130,000 or so distinct CDR3 sequences, 9% to 10% seen once; the top ten hold 1.5% to 2%. Sequencing input: whole blood. The receptors here all came from a male donor in good health. Some clones in this sample may be carry-over from other donors' samples. The CDR3 runs from the conserved cysteine through the conserved F or W. The order of the fields is clone size, J gene, D gene, V gene, CDR3 protein, CDR3 DNA. D genes are given only for firm matches. Size is omitted from some rows. Given values are once, few, many or a class for expanded clones.

abundance: NA; j_gene: TRBJ1-1; d_gene: TRBD1; v_gene: TRBV20-1; CDR3aa: CSASSGGQGAGEAFF; CDR3nt: TGCAGTGCTAGCTCAGGGGGGCAGGGGGCAGGTGAAGCTTTCTTT
abundance: NA; j_gene: TRBJ1-5; d_gene: NA; v_gene: TRBV6-2/TRBV6-3; CDR3aa: CASSIYLTVFSNQPQHF; CDR3nt: TGTGCCAGCAGCATCTATTTGACAGTTTTTAGCAATCAGCCCCAGCATTTT
abundance: few; j_gene: TRBJ2-3; d_gene: TRBD2; v_gene: TRBV5-1; CDR3aa: CASTVAGLFTDTQYF; CDR3nt: TGCGCCAGCACCGTAGCGGGCCTGTTCACAGATACGCAGTATTTT
abundance: NA; j_gene: TRBJ2-7; d_gene: NA; v_gene: TRBV9; CDR3aa: CASSTSWGPQYEQYF; CDR3nt: TGTGCCAGCAGCACCTCGTGGGGACCGCAATACGAGCAGTACTTC
abundance: many; j_gene: TRBJ1-1; d_gene: TRBD1; v_gene: TRBV10-3; CDR3aa: CAISGVAGGSDTEAFF; CDR3nt: TGTGCCATCAGTGGAGTAGCAGGGGGCTCTGACACTGAAGCTTTCTTT
abundance: NA; j_gene: TRBJ2-7; d_gene: NA; v_gene: TRBV6-1; CDR3aa: CASSGGQTTYEQYF; CDR3nt: TGTGCCAGCAGTGGCGGACAGACCACCTACGAGCAGTACTTC
abundance: few; j_gene: TRBJ1-1; d_gene: NA; v_gene: TRBV10-3; CDR3aa: CAIRRQGNPPEAFF; CDR3nt: TGTGCCATCAGGAGACAAGGGAACCCCCCTGAAGCTTTCTTT
abundance: many; j_gene: TRBJ1-1; d_gene: NA; v_gene: TRBV2; CDR3aa: CASSGFPRQEITEAFF; CDR3nt: TGTGCCAGCAGTGGGTTCCCTCGACAGGAGATCACTGAAGCTTTCTTT
abundance: NA; j_gene: TRBJ1-1; d_gene: NA; v_gene: TRBV5-5; CDR3aa: CASSLPWLLPKVNTEAFF; CDR3nt: TGTGCCAGCAGCTTGCCGTGGCTTCTCCCTAAGGTGAACACTGAAGCTTTCTTT
abundance: many; j_gene: TRBJ2-1; d_gene: TRBD2; v_gene: TRBV18; CDR3aa: CASSGRRAGTTPPEAYNEQFF; CDR3nt: TGTGCCAGCTCAGGAAGACGCGCCGGGACTACCCCCCCTGAGGCCTACAATGAGCAGTTCTTC
abundance: few; j_gene: TRBJ2-1; d_gene: NA; v_gene: TRBV19; CDR3aa: CACRSSYNEQFF; CDR3nt: TGTGCCTGCCGGTCCTCCTACAATGAGCAGTTCTTC
abundance: few; j_gene: TRBJ2-1; d_gene: NA; v_gene: TRBV10-1; CDR3aa: CASSDPGANEQFF; CDR3nt: TGCGCCAGCAGTGACCCGGGAGCCAATGAGCAGTTCTTC
abundance: few; j_gene: TRBJ1-4; d_gene: NA; v_gene: TRBV18; CDR3aa: CASSPQGATNEKLFF; CDR3nt: TGTGCCAGCTCACCACAGGGTGCAACTAATGAAAAACTGTTTTTT
abundance: NA; j_gene: TRBJ2-1; d_gene: TRBD2; v_gene: TRBV6-2/TRBV6-3; CDR3aa: CASSRTSGRSDEQFF; CDR3nt: TGTGCCAGCAGCCGGACTAGCGGGAGATCAGATGAGCAGTTCTTC
abundance: many; j_gene: TRBJ1-3; d_gene: NA; v_gene: TRBV7-9; CDR3aa: CASSHDGNTIYF; CDR3nt: TGTGCCAGCAGCCACGATGGAAACACCATATATTTT
abundance: NA; j_gene: TRBJ2-7; d_gene: TRBD2; v_gene: TRBV5-1; CDR3aa: CASSLELAVSYEQYF; CDR3nt: TGCGCCAGCAGCTTGGAACTAGCGGTATCGTACGAGCAGTACTTC
abundance: NA; j_gene: TRBJ2-7; d_gene: NA; v_gene: TRBV7-9; CDR3aa: CASTPDSLYEQYF; CDR3nt: TGTGCCAGCACCCCGGACAGCCTTTACGAGCAGTACTTC
abundance: many; j_gene: TRBJ1-3; d_gene: NA; v_gene: TRBV12-5; CDR3aa: CASGPGQEYGNTIYF; CDR3nt: TGTGCTAGTGGCCCGGGACAAGAGTATGGAAACACCATATATTTT
abundance: once; j_gene: TRBJ2-7; d_gene: NA; v_gene: TRBV6-2/TRBV6-3; CDR3aa: CASSPRVGYYEQHF; CDR3nt: TGTGCCAGCAGTCCCAGGGTCGGCTACTACGAGCAGCACTTC
abundance: NA; j_gene: TRBJ2-3; d_gene: TRBD2; v_gene: TRBV6-1; CDR3aa: CASPWTSGLTDTQYF; CDR3nt: TGTGCCAGCCCCTGGACTAGCGGGCTCACAGATACGCAGTATTTT
abundance: many; j_gene: TRBJ2-5; d_gene: NA; v_gene: TRBV2; CDR3aa: CASTSAQETQYF; CDR3nt: TGTGCCAGCACCTCTGCCCAAGAGACCCAGTACTTC
abundance: few; j_gene: TRBJ2-7; d_gene: TRBD1; v_gene: TRBV12-3/TRBV12-4; CDR3aa: CASTSGQGLSYEQYF; CDR3nt: TGTGCCAGCACCTCAGGACAGGGCCTCTCCTACGAGCAGTACTTC
abundance: NA; j_gene: TRBJ1-1; d_gene: NA; v_gene: TRBV12-3/TRBV12-4; CDR3aa: CASSFAVEREAFF; CDR3nt: TGTGCCAGCAGTTTCGCTGTGGAACGGGAAGCTTTCTTT
abundance: few; j_gene: TRBJ1-5; d_gene: NA; v_gene: TRBV7-8; CDR3aa: CASSLYSGGDQPQHF; CDR3nt: TGTGCCAGCAGCTTATACTCTGGGGGCGATCAGCCCCAGCATTTT
abundance: NA; j_gene: TRBJ2-1; d_gene: NA; v_gene: TRBV2; CDR3aa: CASSERSGQFF; CDR3nt: TGTGCCAGCAGTGAAAGGTCAGGGCAGTTCTTC
abundance: many; j_gene: TRBJ1-4; d_gene: NA; v_gene: TRBV20-1; CDR3aa: CSARASSPTNEKLFF; CDR3nt: TGCAGTGCTAGAGCATCCAGCCCAACTAATGAAAAACTGTTTTTT
abundance: NA; j_gene: TRBJ2-7; d_gene: TRBD1; v_gene: TRBV18; CDR3aa: CASSPFDRGYEQYF; CDR3nt: TGTGCCAGCTCACCCTTTGACAGGGGCTACGAGCAGTACTTC
abundance: many; j_gene: TRBJ1-2; d_gene: TRBD1; v_gene: TRBV7-2; CDR3aa: CASSSQTGGHGYTF; CDR3nt: TGTGCCAGCAGCTCTCAGACAGGGGGCCATGGCTACACCTTC
abundance: few; j_gene: TRBJ2-7; d_gene: NA; v_gene: TRBV13; CDR3aa: CASSYNRDTAYEQYF; CDR3nt: TGTGCCAGCAGCTACAACCGGGACACCGCCTACGAGCAGTACTTC